This TCR beta chain was obtained from a study of early T cells in non-severe SARS-CoV-2 infection. As for the study in general: Chains from this unsorted whole-blood bulk RNA could not be paired. Findings of the study overall: In VDJdb matching, anti-spike CD8 responses were favored while private and CD4 specificities went missing.

Separate cDNA molecules each had unique molecular identifiers attached to them. TCRdb called the 5' RACE reads again in MiXCR, with one record for every CDR3 protein. The sample lists 70,000 to 75,000 distinct CDR3 sequences, roughly 12% occurring once. This clonotype has more than one count but fewer than ten. Its antigen remains unknown. One end of the junction varies from germline; a read error may be responsible. There are 15 residues in the CDR3. Germline CDR1 MRHNA, CDR2 SNTAGT. The sequence derives from an adult who was a healthcare worker with PCR-confirmed SARS-CoV-2 infection or an uninfected control (not recorded which). Sequenced: whole blood. V and J are TRBV6-4 and TRBJ2-3; TRBD2 agrees at 10 bases. For the CDR3, the DNA is TGTGCCAGCATTTCTCTAGCGGGAGACACAGATACGCAGTTTTTT. This translates into CASISLAGDTDTQFF.